This is a list of T cell receptor beta chains from one sample in a study of Ad26.COV2.S vaccination and SARS-CoV-2 variants. Profiling relied on immunoSEQ multiplex PCR, and the TCRdb table lists in-frame clones only, not all of them. Among 510,000 or so clones listed, around 90% were seen once. The source was peripheral blood, collected in a trial of Ad26.COV2.S vaccine versus placebo. These TCRs come from a person between 18 and 59 years old who received the Ad26.COV2.S COVID-19 vaccine or a placebo. Both conserved end residues are part of each CDR3. Fields, in order: clone size, V gene, J gene, CDR3 protein. Where a row states a size, it is once, few, many or the class of an expanded clone; other rows omit it.

.	TRBV21-1	TRBJ2-2	CASSNMASENTGELFF
.	TRBV27	TRBJ2-2	CASSLYSGMGTGELFF
.	TRBV20-1	TRBJ1-4	CSVRNEKLFF
.	TRBV6-2/TRBV6-3	TRBJ2-6	CASSYSTGSGANVLTF
few	TRBV30	TRBJ1-2	CAWHTGSGGYGYTF
.	TRBV6-5	TRBJ2-7	CASRTETIPGEQYF
.	TRBV19	TRBJ2-3	CASTPSGRTDTQYF
.	TRBV28	TRBJ2-7	CASSLSDRVYEQYF
.	TRBV19	TRBJ2-2	CASSSRAGVTGELFF
few	TRBV5-4	TRBJ1-2	CASSSQRDLLNYGYTF
.	TRBV24-1	TRBJ2-1	CATSDPSGRALNEQFF
.	TRBV18	TRBJ2-5	CASSPPGRVGETQYF
.	TRBV30	TRBJ1-1	CAWSVGRVLGTEAFF
.	TRBV5-6	TRBJ2-1	CASSPRTSGNLRNEQFF
.	TRBV6-4	TRBJ1-6	CASSERDSPNSPLHF
.	TRBV6-5	TRBJ1-5	CASSLDRVNQPQHF
.	TRBV30	TRBJ1-2	CAWSVFSYGYTF
.	TRBV7-2	TRBJ2-1	CATTGISRNEQFF
.	TRBV11-1	TRBJ2-5	CASSRTSRKETQYF
.	TRBV11-3	TRBJ1-1	CASSARGNTEAFF
.	TRBV30	TRBJ2-5	CAWSVAGWGETQYF
.	TRBV9	TRBJ2-5	CASSVGWQAETQYF
few	TRBV25-1	TRBJ2-2	CASSQRDYTGELFF
.	TRBV28	TRBJ1-5	CASRGGDQPQHF
.	TRBV7-8	TRBJ2-7	CASSIRQGPSNEQYF
few	TRBV28	TRBJ1-1	CASNSPTEAFF
.	TRBV27	TRBJ2-7	CASSPATLYEQYF